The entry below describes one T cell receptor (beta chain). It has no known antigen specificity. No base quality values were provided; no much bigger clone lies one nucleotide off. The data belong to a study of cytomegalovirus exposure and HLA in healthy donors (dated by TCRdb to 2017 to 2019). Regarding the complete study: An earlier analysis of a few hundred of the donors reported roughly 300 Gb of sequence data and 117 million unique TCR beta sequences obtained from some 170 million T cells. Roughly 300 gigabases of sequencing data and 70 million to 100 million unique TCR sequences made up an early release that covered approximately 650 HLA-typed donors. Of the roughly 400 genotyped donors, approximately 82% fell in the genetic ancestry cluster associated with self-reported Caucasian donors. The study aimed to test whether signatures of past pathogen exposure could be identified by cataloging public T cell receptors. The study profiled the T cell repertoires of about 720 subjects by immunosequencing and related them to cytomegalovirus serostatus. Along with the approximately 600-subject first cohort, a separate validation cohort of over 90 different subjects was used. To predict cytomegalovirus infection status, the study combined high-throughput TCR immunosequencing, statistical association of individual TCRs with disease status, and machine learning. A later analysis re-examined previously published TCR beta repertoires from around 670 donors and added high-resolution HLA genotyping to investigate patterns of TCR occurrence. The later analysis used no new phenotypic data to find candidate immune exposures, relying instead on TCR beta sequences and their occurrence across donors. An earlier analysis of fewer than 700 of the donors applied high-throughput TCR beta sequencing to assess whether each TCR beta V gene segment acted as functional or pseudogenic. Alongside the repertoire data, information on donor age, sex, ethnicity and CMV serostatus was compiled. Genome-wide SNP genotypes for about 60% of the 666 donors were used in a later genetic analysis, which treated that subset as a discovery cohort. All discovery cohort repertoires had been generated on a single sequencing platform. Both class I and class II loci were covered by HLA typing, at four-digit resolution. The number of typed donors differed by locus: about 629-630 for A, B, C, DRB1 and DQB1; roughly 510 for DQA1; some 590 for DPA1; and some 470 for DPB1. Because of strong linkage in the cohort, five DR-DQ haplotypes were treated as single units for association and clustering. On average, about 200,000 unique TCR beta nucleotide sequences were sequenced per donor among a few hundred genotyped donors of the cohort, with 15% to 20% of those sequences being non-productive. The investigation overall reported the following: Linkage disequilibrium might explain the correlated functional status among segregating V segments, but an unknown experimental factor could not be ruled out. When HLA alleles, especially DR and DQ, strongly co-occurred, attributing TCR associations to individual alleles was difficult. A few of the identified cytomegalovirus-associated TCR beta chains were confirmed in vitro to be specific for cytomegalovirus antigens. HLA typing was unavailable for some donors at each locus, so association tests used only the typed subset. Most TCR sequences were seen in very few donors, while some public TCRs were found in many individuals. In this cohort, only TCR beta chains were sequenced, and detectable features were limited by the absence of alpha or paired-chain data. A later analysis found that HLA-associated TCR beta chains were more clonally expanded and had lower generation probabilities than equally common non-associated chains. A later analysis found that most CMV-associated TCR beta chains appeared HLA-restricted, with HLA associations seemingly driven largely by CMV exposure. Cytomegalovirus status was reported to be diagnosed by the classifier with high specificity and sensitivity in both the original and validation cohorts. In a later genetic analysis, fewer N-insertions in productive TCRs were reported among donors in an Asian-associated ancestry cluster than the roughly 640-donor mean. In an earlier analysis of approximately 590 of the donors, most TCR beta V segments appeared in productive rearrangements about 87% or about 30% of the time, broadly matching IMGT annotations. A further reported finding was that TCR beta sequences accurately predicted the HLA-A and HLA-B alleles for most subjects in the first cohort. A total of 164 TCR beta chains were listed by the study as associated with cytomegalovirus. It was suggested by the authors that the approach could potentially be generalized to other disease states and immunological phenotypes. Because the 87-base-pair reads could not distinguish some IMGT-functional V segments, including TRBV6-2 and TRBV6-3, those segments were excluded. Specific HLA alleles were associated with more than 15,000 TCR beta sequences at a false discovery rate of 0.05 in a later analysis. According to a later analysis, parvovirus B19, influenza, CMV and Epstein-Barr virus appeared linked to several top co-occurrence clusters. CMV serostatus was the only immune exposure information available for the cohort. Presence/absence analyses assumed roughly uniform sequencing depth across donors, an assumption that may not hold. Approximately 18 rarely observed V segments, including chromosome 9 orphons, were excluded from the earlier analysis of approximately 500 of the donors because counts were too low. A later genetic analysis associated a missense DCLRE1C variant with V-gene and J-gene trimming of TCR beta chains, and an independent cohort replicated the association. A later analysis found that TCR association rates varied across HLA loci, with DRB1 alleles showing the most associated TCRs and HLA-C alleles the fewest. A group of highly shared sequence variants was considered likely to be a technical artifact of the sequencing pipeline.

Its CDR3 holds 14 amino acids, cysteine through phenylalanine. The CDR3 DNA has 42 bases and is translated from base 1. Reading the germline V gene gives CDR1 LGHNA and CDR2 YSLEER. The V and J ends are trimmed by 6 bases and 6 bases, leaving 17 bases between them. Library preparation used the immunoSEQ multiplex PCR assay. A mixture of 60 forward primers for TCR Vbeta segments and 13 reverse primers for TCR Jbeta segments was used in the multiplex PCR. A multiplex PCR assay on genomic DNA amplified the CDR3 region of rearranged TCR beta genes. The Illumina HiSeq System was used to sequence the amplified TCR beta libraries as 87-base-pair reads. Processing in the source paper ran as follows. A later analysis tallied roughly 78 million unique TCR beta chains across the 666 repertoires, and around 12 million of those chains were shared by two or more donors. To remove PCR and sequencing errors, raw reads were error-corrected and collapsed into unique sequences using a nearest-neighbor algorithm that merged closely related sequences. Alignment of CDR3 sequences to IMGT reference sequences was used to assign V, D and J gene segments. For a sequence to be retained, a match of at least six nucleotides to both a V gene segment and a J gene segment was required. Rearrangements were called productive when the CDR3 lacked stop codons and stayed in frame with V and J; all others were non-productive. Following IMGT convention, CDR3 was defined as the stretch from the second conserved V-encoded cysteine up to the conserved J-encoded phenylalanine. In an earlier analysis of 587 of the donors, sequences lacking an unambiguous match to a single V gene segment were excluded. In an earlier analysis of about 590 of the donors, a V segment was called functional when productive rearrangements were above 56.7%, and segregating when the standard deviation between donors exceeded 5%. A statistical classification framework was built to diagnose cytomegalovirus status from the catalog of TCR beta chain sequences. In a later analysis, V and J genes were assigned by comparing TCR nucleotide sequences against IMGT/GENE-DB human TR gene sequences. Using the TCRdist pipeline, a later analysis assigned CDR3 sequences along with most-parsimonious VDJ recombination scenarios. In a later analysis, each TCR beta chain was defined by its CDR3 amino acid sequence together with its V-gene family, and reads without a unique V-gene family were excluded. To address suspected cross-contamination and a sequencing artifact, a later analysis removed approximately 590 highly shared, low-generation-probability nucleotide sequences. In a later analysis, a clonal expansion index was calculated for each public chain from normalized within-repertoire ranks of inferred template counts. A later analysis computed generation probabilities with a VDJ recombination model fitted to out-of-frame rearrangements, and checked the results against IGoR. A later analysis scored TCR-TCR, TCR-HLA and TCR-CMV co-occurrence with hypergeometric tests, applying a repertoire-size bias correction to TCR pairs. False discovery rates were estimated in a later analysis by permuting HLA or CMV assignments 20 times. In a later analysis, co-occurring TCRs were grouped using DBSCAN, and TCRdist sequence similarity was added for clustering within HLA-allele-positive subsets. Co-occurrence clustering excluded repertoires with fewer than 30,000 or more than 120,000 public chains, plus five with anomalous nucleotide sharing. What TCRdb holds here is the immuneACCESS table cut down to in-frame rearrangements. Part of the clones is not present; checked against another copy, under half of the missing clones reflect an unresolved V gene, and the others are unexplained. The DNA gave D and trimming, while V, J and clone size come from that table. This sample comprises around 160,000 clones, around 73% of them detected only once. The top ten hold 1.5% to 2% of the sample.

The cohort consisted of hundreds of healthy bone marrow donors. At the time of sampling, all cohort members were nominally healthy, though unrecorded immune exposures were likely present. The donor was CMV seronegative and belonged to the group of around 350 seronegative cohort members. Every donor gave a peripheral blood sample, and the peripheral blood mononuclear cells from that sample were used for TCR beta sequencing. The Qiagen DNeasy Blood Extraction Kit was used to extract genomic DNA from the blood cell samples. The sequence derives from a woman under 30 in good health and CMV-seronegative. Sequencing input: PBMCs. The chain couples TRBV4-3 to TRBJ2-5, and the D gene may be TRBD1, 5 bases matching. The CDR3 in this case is CASSQRLQEKTQYF. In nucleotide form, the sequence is TGCGCCAGCAGTCAAAGGTTACAGGAAAAGACCCAGTACTTC.